Only one count was recorded for the clone carrying this T cell receptor beta chain. Its antigen is as yet unknown. These data belong to a study of cytomegalovirus exposure and HLA in healthy donors. Study information: Sequencing of 150 million to 200 million T cells in an earlier analysis found some 100 million unique TCR beta sequences.

Primers for the PCR totalled 60 Vbeta and 13 Jbeta. Sequencing used immunoSEQ multiplex PCR; TCRdb keeps in-frame clones, though not all of them. The sample gives 90,000 to 120,000 clones, about 80% of which show up once; over 5% is in the top ten. Germline V gives CDR1 SGHKS, CDR2 YYEKEE (reference sequence). Trimming cost V 2 bases and J 4 bases, with 7 bases left between them. This CDR3 is built from 12 residues. Study-wide results and limits: V segments that were indistinguishable, TRBV6-2 and TRBV6-3 among them, were omitted from analysis. In a later analysis, HLA-C alleles had the fewest associated TCRs, DRB1 alleles the most. Immune exposure information comprised only CMV serostatus.

Sequenced material: PBMCs. The J gene is TRBJ2-7, the V gene TRBV5-5; TRBD2 might be the D (5 bases). The TCR comes from a female donor in good health and CMV-seropositive. The CDR3 sequence: CASSLRDYEQYF. The CDR3 DNA follows: TGTGCCAGCAGCTTACGGGATTACGAGCAGTACTTC.